These T cell receptor beta chains were read from a single sample in a study of vaccination and CD4 T cells after COVID-19. Each CDR3 protein is one row after TCRdb ran MiXCR on the PCR reads. The table lists 2,300 or so distinct CDR3 sequences, 20% to 30% of them singletons. No antigen has been assigned to these receptors. Sequencing was performed on CD4+ T cells from blood, cultured in vitro, taken after SARS-CoV-2 vaccination. Receptor source: a human donor who had recovered from COVID-19. The CDR3 runs from the conserved cysteine through the conserved F or W. The order of the fields is V gene, clone size, CDR3 length, D gene, J gene, CDR3 protein, CDR3 DNA. A D gene is named only where the DNA matches it firmly. Clone sizes are given selectively: once, few, many, or a class where the clone is expanded.

TRBV6-1	.	13	.	TRBJ2-4	CASSREEGGIQYF	TGTGCCAGCAGTCGGGAGGAGGGGGGCATTCAGTACTTC
TRBV20-1	medium-sized	14	TRBD1	TRBJ2-1	CSARTGVDYNEQFF	TGCAGTGCTAGGACAGGGGTGGACTACAATGAGCAGTTCTTC
TRBV20-1	medium-sized	14	TRBD2	TRBJ2-7	CSAPPGGGYYEQYF	TGCAGTGCTCCCCCTGGCGGGGGATACTACGAGCAGTACTTC
TRBV29-1	once	13	.	TRBJ1-5	CSVSGGVGQPQHF	TGCAGCGTTTCCGGAGGGGTGGGTCAGCCCCAGCATTTT
TRBV7-3	.	16	.	TRBJ2-3	CASSVCHSAQTDTQYF	TGTGCCAGCAGCGTGTGTCACAGCGCACAGACAGATACGCAGTATTTT
TRBV20-1	few	13	TRBD1	TRBJ1-2	CSVWDRENYGYTF	TGCAGTGTGTGGGACAGGGAAAACTATGGCTACACCTTC
TRBV28	.	14	TRBD1	TRBJ1-1	CASSLTGGYTEAFF	TGTGCCAGCAGTTTAACAGGGGGTTACACTGAAGCTTTCTTT
TRBV20-1	few	17	.	TRBJ2-7	CSARDPGVTGKPYEQYF	TGCAGTGCTAGAGACCCCGGGGTTACCGGGAAACCCTACGAGCAGTACTTC
TRBV20-1	.	16	TRBD1	TRBJ1-2	CSARDPGQGNHYGYTF	TGCAGTGCTAGAGACCCGGGACAGGGAAATCACTATGGCTACACCTTC
TRBV7-2	few	14	.	TRBJ2-3	CASSSSETGYTQYF	TGTGCCAGCAGCTCCTCGGAGACGGGGTATACGCAGTATTTT
TRBV6-2/TRBV6-3	few	14	TRBD1	TRBJ2-7	CASSSGTGSYEQYF	TGTGCCAGCAGCTCCGGGACAGGGTCCTACGAGCAGTACTTC
TRBV20-1	.	12	.	TRBJ2-1	CSASRRRDEQFF	TGCAGTGCTAGCCGAAGGCGGGATGAGCAGTTCTTC
TRBV2	.	15	TRBD1	TRBJ1-2	CASSKTRDSHYGYTF	TGTGCCAGCAGTAAGACCCGGGACAGCCACTATGGCTACACCTTC
TRBV20-1	.	12	.	TRBJ1-1	CSARGGDTEAFF	TGCAGTGCCCGGGGGGGGGACACTGAAGCTTTCTTT
TRBV6-1	medium-sized	13	TRBD1	TRBJ1-2	CASRDRHNYGYTF	TGTGCCAGCAGGGACAGGCATAACTATGGCTACACCTTC
TRBV6-2/TRBV6-3	large	14	.	TRBJ1-2	CASSYGQGNYGYTF	TGTGCCAGCAGTTACGGGCAGGGTAACTATGGCTACACCTTC
TRBV5-4	few	13	.	TRBJ2-7	CASSLDPIYEQYF	TGTGCCAGCAGCTTAGACCCTATCTACGAGCAGTACTTC
TRBV28	few	14	TRBD1	TRBJ2-7	CASSTLFSGGEQYF	TGTGCCAGCAGTACGCTCTTTTCAGGGGGCGAGCAGTACTTC
TRBV27	.	11	.	TRBJ1-2	CASSDRRGYTF	TGTGCCAGTTCGGATCGGCGGGGCTACACCTTC
TRBV27	few	15	.	TRBJ1-5	CASSPRAEFNQPQHF	TGTGCCAGCAGCCCCCGTGCGGAGTTCAATCAGCCCCAGCATTTT
TRBV20-1	medium-sized	16	TRBD1	TRBJ2-7	CSARVAGTGGSYEQYF	TGCAGTGCTAGAGTTGCAGGGACAGGGGGCTCCTACGAGCAGTACTTC
TRBV7-2	few	16	.	TRBJ1-5	CASSLAGQGLTQPQHF	TGTGCCAGCAGCTTAGCGGGGCAGGGTCTGACTCAGCCCCAGCATTTT
TRBV7-3	few	14	TRBD1	TRBJ2-1	CASSLSQGANEQFF	TGTGCCAGCAGCTTATCACAGGGGGCAAATGAGCAGTTCTTC
TRBV7-2	few	13	.	TRBJ1-2	CASSPGTASGYTF	TGTGCCAGCAGCCCCGGGACGGCCTCCGGCTACACCTTC